These 5 T cell receptor beta chains share one sample of origin, sequenced in a study of technical replicates of blood from several donors. The protocol was immunoSEQ multiplex PCR, while the TCRdb copy is restricted to in-frame clones and leaves out a portion. This sample has 70,000 to 85,000 clones, with about 91% found just once. Sequenced material: T cells isolated from PBMCs. These TCRs come from a human donor in good health.

The chain combines TRBV7-9 with TRBJ1-1; 7 positions agree with TRBD1. Trimming cost V 5 bases and J 9 bases; bases outside gene matches: 6. The germline V gene has CDR1 SEHNR and CDR2 FQNEAQ (reference sequence). This CDR3 has 12 amino acids. The CDR3 reads CASSPPGQQAFF. The CDR3 nucleotides read TGTGCCAGCAGCCCTCCGGGACAGCAAGCTTTCTTT.

The V gene is TRBV5-1, the J gene TRBJ1-4; no clear D gene. The V end was cut by 0 bases, the J end by 2 bases, with 8 bases between. The CDR3 totals 15 residues. Germline assignment: CDR1 SGHRS and CDR2 YFSETQ. CDR3 nucleotide sequence: TGCGCCAGCAGCTTGGCGGGGAACACTAATGAAAAACTGTTTTTT. This codes for CASSLAGNTNEKLFF.

Only one count was recorded for this clone. V usage is TRBV15 and J usage is TRBJ1-5; D possibly corresponds to TRBD1 (5 bases). The length of the CDR3 is 16 residues. From germline, CDR1 is LNHNV and CDR2 YYDKDF (reference sequence). The V end was cut by 0 bases, the J end by 0 bases, with 9 bases between. This CDR3 reads CATSRDRGDSNQPQHF. The CDR3 DNA sequence: TGTGCCACCAGCAGAGATCGGGGGGATAGCAATCAGCCCCAGCATTTT.

The chain uses TRBV19 and TRBJ2-3, with TRBD1 matching over 8 bases. J lost 4 bases, V lost 11 bases, and 8 bases had no gene match. This CDR3 contains 13 residues. Germline CDR1 is LNHDA and CDR2 is SQIVND (reference sequence). CDR3 protein: CAAGTGRPDTQYF. The CDR3 DNA reads TGTGCCGCAGGGACAGGACGGCCAGATACGCAGTATTTT.

The chain recombines TRBV7-7 with TRBJ2-2; TRBD2 is a possible D gene (5 bases). Germline V lookup: CDR1 SSHAT, CDR2 FNYEAQ (reference sequence). The CDR3 is made up of 13 amino acids. Trimming took 0 bases from V and 8 from J, leaving 7 bases between them. This CDR3 reads CASSLARGGELFF. CDR3 DNA: TGTGCCAGCAGCTTAGCTCGAGGGGGGGAGCTGTTTTTT.